Below, 30 T cell receptor beta chains from the same sample are listed, as sequenced in a study of T cell responses to AZD1222 COVID-19 vaccine. The assay was immunoSEQ multiplex PCR, and TCRdb's table has in-frame clones only and misses some. The table lists approximately 110,000 clones, under 85% of them singletons, with approximately 6.6% in the top ten. Here the sequenced sample was peripheral blood, taken on day 0 of AZD1222 vaccination. These receptors all come from an adult in good health.

The chain uses TRBV5-1 and TRBJ1-6; 8 bases map to TRBD1. The ends lost 4 bases at V and 6 bases at J; junction bases unmatched: 9. The CDR3 runs 16 residues. Per the germline V gene, CDR1 is SGHRS and CDR2 is YFSETQ. The CDR3 loop is CASSPGQGLLNSPLHF. Here the CDR3 DNA reads TGCGCCAGCAGCCCAGGACAGGGCCTCCTTAATTCACCCCTCCACTTT.

Of note for this clone: Other DNA sequences from this sample encode an identical CDR3 as well. The chain joins TRBV20-1 to TRBJ1-2; D unclear. The CDR3 is 11 amino acids. Trimming left V 1 base short and J 6 bases short, with 6 bases between. The V gene's germline CDR1 is DFQATT and CDR2 SNEGSKA (reference sequence). The CDR3 reads CSARVGNGYTF. As DNA, the CDR3 is TGCAGTGCTAGAGTGGGGAATGGCTACACCTTC.

J is TRBJ1-1 and V is TRBV6-2 or TRBV6-3; no firm D call. Germline CDR1 MNHEY, CDR2 SVGEGT. The CDR3 runs 15 residues. V dropped 2 bases and J dropped 5 bases, with 15 bases sitting between them. The CDR3 DNA reads as TGTGCCAGCAGTTACGGGTTGACTGTTAAAACTGAAGCTTTCTTT. Protein product: CASSYGLTVKTEAFF.

The CDR3 sequence is CASSLGTPTNYGYTF. DNA of the CDR3: TGTGCCAGCAGTTTAGGGACACCGACTAACTATGGCTACACCTTC. The V and J genes are TRBV28 and TRBJ1-2, with D possibly being TRBD1 (6 bases). The germline CDR1 and CDR2 sequences are MDHEN and SYDVKM. The germline V and J ends were trimmed by 2 bases and 0 bases, with 10 bases remaining between them. This CDR3 is 15 amino acids long.

The genes are TRBV5-1 and TRBJ2-5; 7 nucleotides align to TRBD2. Germline CDR1 and CDR2: SGHRS and YFSETQ. With V trimmed by 4 bases and J by 5 bases, 11 bases remained unmatched. The CDR3 totals 15 residues. The CDR3 sequence is CASSRGLLGGETQYF. CDR3 nucleotide sequence: TGCGCCAGCAGCCGGGGACTACTTGGAGGGGAGACCCAGTACTTC.

The chain recombines TRBV19 with TRBJ1-5, with a tentative D call TRBD1 (5 bases). Trimming left V 5 bases short and J 0 bases short, with 8 bases between. Per the germline V gene, CDR1 is LNHDA and CDR2 is SQIVND (reference sequence). This CDR3 comprises 14 residues. CDR3 sequence (DNA): TGTGCCAGTAGTCTGGACATTAGCAATCAGCCCCAGCATTTT. Amino acid sequence: CASSLDISNQPQHF.

In its sample, this clone was seen once. The chain carries TRBV10-3 and TRBJ1-2; D is unresolved. V was clipped by 6 bases and J by 4 bases, with 6 bases between them. This CDR3 contains 11 residues. Germline values: CDR1 ENHRY, CDR2 SYGVKD. In DNA, the CDR3 is TGTGCCATCAGAAGAGTCTATGGCTACACCTTC. This translates into CAIRRVYGYTF.

This chain uses TRBV19 with TRBJ1-1, with D possibly matching TRBD1 (6 bases). The V and J ends lost 3 bases and 5 bases respectively, with 13 bases between them. From germline, CDR1 is LNHDA and CDR2 SQIVND (reference sequence). The CDR3 covers 14 residues. This chain's CDR3 is CASSIIRGGTEAFF. As DNA, the CDR3 is TGTGCCAGTAGTATTATAAGGGGGGGGACTGAAGCTTTCTTT.

This chain connects TRBV2 to TRBJ2-1; 7 bases line up with TRBD2. The CDR3 length is 15 residues. From germline, CDR1 is SNHLY and CDR2 FYNNEI. Trimming removed 5 bases from V and 6 bases from J; junction bases left unmatched: 10. The CDR3 reads CASSPLGGNGNEQFF. As DNA, the CDR3 is TGTGCCAGCAGTCCGCTCGGGGGGAACGGCAATGAGCAGTTCTTC.

The genes are TRBV19 and TRBJ1-5; D call uncertain. From germline, CDR1 is LNHDA and CDR2 SQIVND (reference sequence). The CDR3 runs to 14 residues. Trimming left V 5 bases short and J 4 bases short, with 12 bases between. CDR3 DNA: TGTGCCAGTAGTTCTGCCGGAGCTAATCAGCCCCAGCATTTT. Translation gives CASSSAGANQPQHF.

This clone was found many times. The chain is built from TRBV7-2 and TRBJ1-1; D is undetermined. Trimming stripped 5 bases from V and 1 base from J, with 11 bases between. CDR1 and CDR2 from the germline V gene are SGHTA and FQGNSA. This CDR3 has 14 amino acids. The CDR3 spells CASSLLRANTEAFF. CDR3 bases: TGTGCCAGCAGCCTGCTGAGGGCGAACACTGAAGCTTTCTTT.

The rearrangement links TRBV28 to TRBJ1-2; D unresolved. Trimming shortened V by 3 bases and J by 2 bases, and 10 bases separated the two germline ends. The CDR3 covers 14 residues. Germline CDR1 is MDHEN and CDR2 is SYDVKM. CDR3 loop: CASSFDTKNYGYTF. Here the CDR3 DNA reads TGTGCCAGCAGTTTTGACACCAAGAACTATGGCTACACCTTC.

The rearrangement joins TRBV4-3 to TRBJ1-5, with D possibly being TRBD1 (5 bases). The V gene's germline CDR1 is LGHNA and CDR2 YSLEER. The CDR3 has 15 residues. Between the trimmed V and J ends, which lost 4 bases and 6 bases, there was a span of 16 bases. The DNA of the CDR3 is TGCGCCAGCAGCCTACAATCGGGGGGGGGTCAGCCCCAGCATTTT. This gives the protein CASSLQSGGGQPQHF.

The genes are TRBV5-4 and TRBJ2-3; TRBD2 aligns across 15 bases. V gave up 5 bases and J gave up 4 bases; unmatched junction bases: 14. From germline, CDR1 is SGHNT and CDR2 YYREEE (reference sequence). The CDR3 contains 19 residues. The CDR3 DNA follows: TGTGCCAGCAGTTCCCCCGGGACTAGCGGGGGGATGAGGGCAGATACGCAGTATTTT. Residues: CASSSPGTSGGMRADTQYF.

This sequence joins TRBV13 and TRBJ1-1, with 8 bases lining up with TRBD1. The trim removed 5 bases at V and 1 base at J, leaving 6 bases unmatched. This CDR3 contains 15 residues. CDR1 and CDR2 (germline): PRHDT, FYEKMQ (reference sequence). In nucleotides, the CDR3 is TGTGCCAGCAGCGAAAGACAGGGGTGGAACACTGAAGCTTTCTTT. Translating gives CASSERQGWNTEAFF.

The chain's CDR3 is CASSPGRPLLGYF. Here the CDR3 DNA reads TGCGCCAGCAGCCCGGGACGACCCCTCCTGGGGTATTTT. J is TRBJ2-3 and V is TRBV5-1, with D possibly being TRBD1 or TRBD2 (5 bases each). Deletions cut 4 bases from V and 14 bases from J, with 20 bases between. Germline V CDR1 and CDR2: SGHRS, YFSETQ. This CDR3 is built from 13 residues.

The V call is TRBV19, the J call TRBJ1-5; D perhaps matches TRBD1 (5 bases). The CDR3 is 14 amino acids. Per the germline V gene, CDR1 is LNHDA and CDR2 is SQIVND (reference sequence). V was pared by 8 bases and J by 6 bases, with 17 bases between. CDR3 DNA sequence: TGTGCCAGTCTTGACCGACCGGGGGGTCAGCCCCAGCATTTT. Translation: CASLDRPGGQPQHF. Filled out from reference TRBV19 and TRBJ1-5, the complete variable domain reads DGGITQSPKYLFRKEGQNVTLSCEQNLNHDAMYWYRQDPGQGLRLIYYSQIVNDFQKGDIAEGYSVSREKKESFPLTVTSAQKNPTAFYLCASLDRPGGQPQHFGDGTRLSIL.

The chain recombines TRBV6-2 or TRBV6-3 with TRBJ1-1; D call uncertain. The V gene lost 5 bases and the J gene lost 1 base, with 5 bases spanning the gap. CDR3 length: 12 amino acids. Germline CDR1 MNHEY, CDR2 SVGEGT. The CDR3, as DNA: TGTGCCAGCAGTAGGAGGAACACTGAAGCTTTCTTT. This gives the protein CASSRRNTEAFF.

This chain connects TRBV5-4 to TRBJ1-2; D uncertain. The CDR3 runs to 13 residues. Trimming took 2 bases from V and 2 from J, leaving 7 bases between them. The germline CDR1 and CDR2 sequences are SGHNT and YYREEE (reference sequence). The DNA for the CDR3 is TGTGCCAGCAGCTTAGAGGCGAACTATGGCTACACCTTC. Translated, it gives CASSLEANYGYTF.

This sequence joins TRBV21-1 and TRBJ1-1. TRBV21-1 is annotated as a pseudogene. The length of the CDR3 is 16 residues. The CDR3 DNA reads TGTGCCAGCAGCAAATCAGCGGTAGACGCGGGTACTGAAGCTTTCTTT. Translating it yields CASSKSAVDAGTEAFF.

This clone was detected once. This sequence joins TRBV12-3 or TRBV12-4 and TRBJ1-1; D is uncertain. V dropped 1 base and J dropped 5 bases, with 8 bases sitting between them. The CDR3 runs 13 residues. The CDR3 spells CASSLVGGTEAFF. CDR3 in DNA: TGTGCCAGCAGTTTAGTAGGAGGGACTGAAGCTTTCTTT.

J is TRBJ1-1 and V is TRBV28; a weak D match, TRBD1 (5 bases). There are 11 residues in the CDR3. Between the trimmed V and J ends, which lost 2 bases and 11 bases, there was a span of 9 bases. CDR1 is MDHEN, CDR2 SYDVKM, per germline. CDR3 coding DNA: TGTGCCAGCAGTTTACGAGGGGCCGCTTTCTTT. The encoded protein is CASSLRGAAFF.

V is TRBV18 and J is TRBJ1-4; 7 positions agree with TRBD1. The CDR3 totals 15 residues. With 5 bases clipped from V and 0 bases from J, the junction kept 3 bases outside the gene matches. Germline V lookup: CDR1 KGHSH, CDR2 LQKENI. CDR3: CASSSGGSTNEKLFF. The CDR3 DNA sequence: TGTGCCAGCTCATCAGGGGGATCAACTAATGAAAAACTGTTTTTT.

The DNA of the CDR3 is TGTGCCAGCAGTGATGAATCGCGAGGGGTCTACGAGCAGTACTTC. Its protein product is CASSDESRGVYEQYF. This rearrangement joins TRBV6-1 to TRBJ2-7; D assignment may be TRBD1 or TRBD2 (5 bases each). V lost 3 bases and J lost 3, with 15 bases in between. Per germline, CDR1 MNHNS and CDR2 SASEGT. CDR3 length equals 15 residues.

The chain has TRBV19 and TRBJ2-5; D is uncertain. V was shortened by 1 base and J by 2 bases, with 5 bases between the two germline ends. This CDR3 is built from 13 residues. The V gene's germline CDR1 is LNHDA and CDR2 SQIVND (reference sequence). In nucleotides, the CDR3 is TGTGCCAGTAGTATAGGAAATCAAGAGACCCAGTACTTC. As protein: CASSIGNQETQYF.

The chain combines TRBV28 with TRBJ2-7; D may match TRBD1 or TRBD2 (5 bases each). CDR3 length equals 13 residues. V was cut by 6 bases and J by 5 bases, with 14 bases left in between. CDR1 and CDR2 (germline): MDHEN, SYDVKM. The CDR3 DNA reads as TGTGCCAGCAGGGTGGCCAGGGACCACGAGCAGTACTTC. Amino acid sequence: CASRVARDHEQYF.

The chain has TRBV19 and TRBJ1-4, with D tentatively TRBD1 (6 bases). V was trimmed by 6 bases and J by 0 bases, leaving 11 bases between them. Germline CDR1 LNHDA, CDR2 SQIVND (reference sequence). CDR3 length: 15 residues. The CDR3 coding sequence is TGTGCCAGTAGGGACAGAGCATCAACTAATGAAAAACTGTTTTTT. Its translation is CASRDRASTNEKLFF.

In its sample, this clone was seen a few times. This sequence joins TRBV6-5 and TRBJ1-5; no clear D. V was clipped by 6 bases and J by 0 bases, with 9 bases between them. The CDR3 extends over 14 amino acids. The germline V gene encodes CDR1 MNHEY and CDR2 SVGAGI. The CDR3 loop is CASRDGPSNQPQHF. CDR3 DNA sequence: TGTGCCAGCAGGGACGGACCTAGCAATCAGCCCCAGCATTTT.

The CDR3 loop is CASSLAGENQHF. The DNA for the CDR3 is TGTGCCAGCAGCTTAGCGGGCGAGAACCAGCATTTT. The chain is built from TRBV7-9 and TRBJ1-5; D unclear. Germline lookup yields CDR1 SEHNR and CDR2 FQNEAQ (reference sequence). V lost 0 bases, J lost 12 bases, and 9 bases lay in between. This CDR3 region has 12 residues.

The rearrangement joins TRBV24-1 to TRBJ2-7, with D possibly matching TRBD1 (6 bases). Germline assignment: CDR1 KGHDR and CDR2 SFDVKD. This CDR3 is 22 amino acids long. Between the trimmed V and J ends, which lost 4 bases and 3 bases, there was a span of 36 bases. CDR3 in DNA: TGTGCCACCAGTGACACCCGAGCCTGGCTCTTTGGTTTTACAGGGTCTAGCTACGAGCAGTACTTC. Its protein product is CATSDTRAWLFGFTGSSYEQYF.